The 9 T cell receptor beta chains presented below share a single source sample, sequenced in a study of shared clonotypes between healthy human individuals (dated by TCRdb to the early 2020s). Libraries were made using the immunoSEQ multiplex PCR assay. This immuneACCESS table, as held by TCRdb, lists in-frame sequences with V and J called but not all clones. Of the missing ones, under half trace to an unresolved V gene in checked studies; the others have no known cause. The sample includes 760,000 or so clones, with approximately 96% observed a single time. The top ten hold over 0.2% of the sample. CD8 naive samples consisted of CD45RO-negative cells that were positively selected for CCR7, yielding a CD45RA+CCR7+ population without TemRA cells. The sequenced material came from naive CD8+ T cells sorted from blood. The sample's cell subset or site label is to be understood as: CD45RA+CCR7+. These TCRs come from a young man in good health.

The count of this clone is one. Other DNA sequences from this sample encode an identical CDR3 as well. The chain employs TRBV27 and TRBJ2-7, with D hard to call. V shed 6 bases and J shed 6 bases, with 9 bases lying between them. The CDR3 covers 11 residues. Germline V CDR1 and CDR2: MNHEY, SMNVEV (reference sequence). The CDR3 DNA sequence: TGTGCCAGCAGCGTAGGGTCCGAGCAGTACTTC. This sequence encodes CASSVGSEQYF.

This chain connects TRBV28 to TRBJ1-5; D may be TRBD1 (5 bases). The germline CDR1 and CDR2 sequences are MDHEN and SYDVKM. This CDR3 comprises 19 residues. Trimming cost V 1 base and J 4 bases, with 23 bases left between them. CDR3: CASSLSVAWTQGMNQPQHF. DNA of the CDR3: TGTGCCAGCAGTTTATCCGTTGCATGGACTCAGGGTATGAATCAGCCCCAGCATTTT.

V usage is TRBV18 and J usage is TRBJ1-5, with unresolved D. Germline CDR1 KGHSH, CDR2 LQKENI. The V and J ends lost 4 bases and 3 bases respectively, with 10 bases between them. The CDR3 runs to 14 residues. The CDR3 is CASSLDTYNQPQHF. The CDR3 coding sequence is TGTGCCAGCTCACTTGACACCTACAATCAGCCCCAGCATTTT.

This clone was seen only once. The genes are TRBV29-1 and TRBJ2-7, with D unclear. V dropped 1 base and J dropped 0 bases, with 13 bases sitting between them. Germline values: CDR1 SQVTM, CDR2 ANQGSEA. The CDR3 runs to 15 residues. CDR3 nucleotides: TGCAGCGTTGAAGTGGGCAGCAAAAGCTCCTACGAGCAGTACTTC. The encoded protein is CSVEVGSKSSYEQYF.

The V gene is TRBV7-9, the J gene TRBJ2-1, with D perhaps TRBD2 (5 bases). The CDR3 length is 12 residues. Trimming took off 0 bases at V and 14 bases at J, with 11 bases between the two ends. Germline CDR1 is SEHNR and CDR2 is FQNEAQ (reference sequence). CDR3 region: CASSLAGEREFF. The CDR3 region has the DNA TGTGCCAGCAGCTTAGCTGGGGAGAGGGAGTTCTTC.

Only a few counts were recorded for this clone. The same CDR3 also results from other DNA sequences found in this sample. This sequence joins TRBV11-2 and TRBJ2-5, with 10 bases that match TRBD2. Germline values: CDR1 SGHAT, CDR2 FQNNGV. V gave up 2 bases and J gave up 5 bases; unmatched junction bases: 2. This CDR3 region has 14 residues. Written as DNA, the CDR3 is TGTGCCAGCAGCTTAACTAGCGGGACCGAGACCCAGTACTTC. Amino acid sequence: CASSLTSGTETQYF. Together with reference TRBV11-2 and TRBJ2-5, the CDR3 gives the full variable domain: EAGVAQSPRYKIIEKRQSVAFWCNPISGHATLYWYQQILGQGPKLLIQFQNNGVVDDSQLPKDRFSAERLKGVDSTLKIQPAKLEDSAVYLCASSLTSGTETQYFGPGTRLLVL.

This chain uses TRBV9 with TRBJ1-2, with TRBD1 identical over 9 bases. Germline V lookup: CDR1 SGDLS, CDR2 YYNGEE. This CDR3 is 15 amino acids long. J lost 5 bases, V lost 3 bases, and 8 bases had no gene match. The CDR3 region is CASSGTGGGLYGYTF. The CDR3, as DNA: TGTGCCAGCAGCGGAACAGGGGGCGGGTTGTATGGCTACACCTTC.

The DNA for the CDR3 is TGTGCCAGCAGCCAAGCCCCAGGATACTCTGGAAACACCATATATTTT. Amino acid sequence: CASSQAPGYSGNTIYF. The chain combines TRBV14 with TRBJ1-3; D is uncertain. V was trimmed by 1 base and J by 0 bases, leaving 10 bases between them. The length of the CDR3 is 16 residues. Germline loops: CDR1 SGHDN, CDR2 FVKESK.

The chain is built from TRBV7-8 and TRBJ2-7; 11 positions match TRBD2. With 5 bases clipped from V and 4 bases from J, the junction kept 7 bases outside the gene matches. Per germline, CDR1 SGHVS and CDR2 FQNEAQ. The CDR3 contains 15 residues. As DNA, the CDR3 is TGTGCCAGCAGCCTGACTAGCGGGAATGTATACGAGCAGTACTTC. Translation: CASSLTSGNVYEQYF.